This T cell receptor beta chain was profiled in a study of blood T cells in healthy people across ages. CDR1 MDHEN and CDR2 SYDVKM come from the germline V gene. V shed 10 bases and J 7 bases; nucleotides not matched to a gene: 14. The CDR3 totals 15 residues. Primers used in a second PCR of about 7 to 11 cycles were a sample-barcoded 5' primer and a J-beta primer mix. Each CDR3 protein is one row after TCRdb ran MiXCR on the 5' RACE reads. The data show around 1,600,000 distinct CDR3 sequences, 35% to 45% seen once. Whole-study results and caveats: Observed TCR beta diversity per million T cells went down as age went up. This fall followed a roughly linear course with age. PBMCs were not sorted, which prevented a conclusive comparison of naive versus antigen-experienced cells.

Per-sample yields of isolated PBMCs were at least 6 million. This clonotype showed up just a few times. Its antigen remains unidentified. This receptor was obtained from a woman aged 18 to 35 in good health. This rearrangement joins TRBV28 to TRBJ2-1; 9 bases are a match to TRBD2. Sequencing was performed on blood. The CDR3 protein is CATGRAGGGLNEQFF. CDR3 in DNA: TGTGCCACCGGACGAGCGGGGGGAGGTTTGAATGAGCAGTTCTTC.